The 24 T cell receptor beta chains below all came from one sample that was sequenced in a study of blood T cell repertoires in COVID-19. TCRdb's table, derived via immunoSEQ multiplex PCR, lists solely in-frame clones and lacks some. The top ten clones hold 2.6% of a sample with hundreds of thousands of clones, around 90% of them seen once. Sample: PBMCs or T cells enriched from blood (not recorded which). These receptors originate from a man between 60 and 75 years old who had recovered from COVID-19.

The V call is TRBV19, the J call TRBJ2-1; 8 nucleotides match TRBD2. V was pared by 8 bases and J by 0 bases, with 9 bases of the junction left unmatched. CDR3 size: 16 residues. Germline V lookup: CDR1 LNHDA, CDR2 SQIVND (reference sequence). The CDR3 reads CASSDLAGSSYNEQFF. The DNA of the CDR3 is TGTGCCAGTTCCGATCTAGCGGGTAGCTCCTACAATGAGCAGTTCTTC. Together with reference TRBV19 and TRBJ2-1, the CDR3 gives the full variable domain: DGGITQSPKYLFRKEGQNVTLSCEQNLNHDAMYWYRQDPGQGLRLIYYSQIVNDFQKGDIAEGYSVSREKKESFPLTVTSAQKNPTAFYLCASSDLAGSSYNEQFFGPGTRLTVL.

The rearrangement links TRBV5-1 to TRBJ1-2; possible D gene TRBD1, 6 bases. Per germline, CDR1 SGHRS and CDR2 YFSETQ. The CDR3 covers 13 residues. Trimming pared 0 bases from V and 7 bases from J, leaving 10 bases between. CDR3 sequence reads: CASSLDRASGYTF. CDR3 sequence (DNA): TGCGCCAGCAGCTTGGACAGGGCCTCTGGCTACACCTTC.

CDR3 sequence reads: CASQTVWNSNQPQHF. CDR3 coding DNA: TGTGCCAGCCAGACAGTATGGAATAGCAATCAGCCCCAGCATTTT. The chain uses TRBV19 and TRBJ1-5; D perhaps matches TRBD1 (5 bases). This CDR3 has 15 residues. Trimming pared 9 bases from V and 0 bases from J, leaving 15 bases between. Per germline, CDR1 LNHDA and CDR2 SQIVND (reference sequence).

The CDR3 loop is CASSQIVTYNEQFF. The CDR3 DNA follows: TGTGCCAGCAGCCAAATAGTCACGTACAATGAGCAGTTCTTC. J is TRBJ2-1 and V is TRBV14; no clear D. Trimming stripped 2 bases from V and 4 bases from J, with 9 bases between. The CDR3 is made up of 14 amino acids. The germline V gene has CDR1 SGHDN and CDR2 FVKESK.

This clone showed up just a few times. The rearrangement joins TRBV2 to TRBJ1-6; the D gene is possibly TRBD1 (6 bases). Per germline, CDR1 SNHLY and CDR2 FYNNEI. This CDR3 region has 16 residues. V was shortened by 2 bases and J by 5 bases, with 13 bases between the two germline ends. Written as DNA, the CDR3 is TGTGCCAGCAGTGAACTCCGGACAGCTAATAATTCACCCCTCCACTTT. Protein product: CASSELRTANNSPLHF.

This chain links TRBV21-1 with TRBJ1-6; TRBD1, as called in the table, went unchecked against the DNA. TRBV21-1 is described as a pseudogene. This CDR3 contains 15 residues. The CDR3 region has the DNA TGTGCCAGCAGCATCCGACAGGGGGATAATTCACCCCTCCACTTT. As protein: CASSIRQGDNSPLHF.

The count of this clone is one. The rearrangement uses TRBV3-1 (or the pseudogene TRBV3-2) and TRBJ2-1; 8 bases line up with TRBD2. Losses at the gene ends were 7 bases for V and 5 bases for J; bases not matched to a gene: 13. This CDR3 is built from 16 residues. CDR1 is LGHDT and CDR2 is YNNKEL in the germline V gene (reference sequence). DNA of the CDR3: TGTGCCAGCACTAGCTCAGCGGGAGTTACCCACAATGAGCAGTTCTTC. Amino acids: CASTSSAGVTHNEQFF.

The rearrangement links TRBV15 to TRBJ1-5, with D possibly TRBD1 on 6 matching bases. The V end was cut by 1 base, the J end by 6 bases, with 13 bases between. The CDR3 length is 15 residues. Per the germline V gene, CDR1 is LNHNV and CDR2 is YYDKDF (reference sequence). CDR3 in DNA: TGTGCCACCAGCAGAGGGGGAGGGGGTCCTCAGCCCCAGCATTTT. Its protein is CATSRGGGGPQPQHF.

The DNA of the CDR3 is TGTGCCAGCAGCTTGGATCAGGGAATTCCTGGTTCACCCCTCCACTTT. Amino acid sequence: CASSLDQGIPGSPLHF. V and J are TRBV5-5 and TRBJ1-6; D might be TRBD1 (5 bases). Trimming left V 0 bases short and J 9 bases short, with 16 bases between. This CDR3 has 16 amino acids. The germline V gene encodes CDR1 SGHKS and CDR2 YYEKEE (reference sequence).

The chain joins TRBV19 to TRBJ2-3, with TRBD2 matching over 13 bases. V lost 6 bases and J lost 1; bases outside the gene matches: 4. Germline CDR1 LNHDA, CDR2 SQIVND (reference sequence). The CDR3 loop spans 16 amino acids. CDR3 residues: CASRGLAGVGTDTQYF. CDR3 nucleotide sequence: TGTGCCAGTAGAGGACTAGCGGGAGTCGGCACAGATACGCAGTATTTT.

This clone was found once. This chain links TRBV11-3 with TRBJ2-4; D may be TRBD2 (7 bases). The CDR3 is made up of 14 amino acids. Per the germline V gene, CDR1 is SGHNT and CDR2 is YENEEA. Trimming stripped 3 bases from V and 4 bases from J, with 10 bases between. As DNA, the CDR3 is TGTGCCAGCAGCTTGGCGGGGGCAAAAAACATTCAGTACTTC. Amino acids: CASSLAGAKNIQYF.

V usage is TRBV13 and J usage is TRBJ2-5, with a possible D match to TRBD2 (6 bases). V gave up 0 bases and J gave up 2 bases, with 16 bases separating them. The CDR3 contains 17 residues. The V gene's germline CDR1 is PRHDT and CDR2 FYEKMQ (reference sequence). CDR3 nucleotide sequence: TGTGCCAGCAGCTTAGGCCCGGGGGTCGGCCTACAAGAGACCCAGTACTTC. It translates to CASSLGPGVGLQETQYF.

This clone was detected once. Written as DNA, the CDR3 is TGTGCCAGCAGTGGGACAGGGCGTCAGCCCCAGCATTTT. This translates into CASSGTGRQPQHF. V usage is TRBV3-1 (or the pseudogene TRBV3-2) and J usage is TRBJ1-5; TRBD1 agrees at 9 bases. The J segment lost 6 bases and the V segment lost 6 bases, leaving 3 bases of the junction unmatched. Germline V gives CDR1 LGHDT, CDR2 YNNKEL (reference sequence). This CDR3 is built from 13 residues.

The chain combines TRBV5-4 with TRBJ2-2, with 8 bases lining up with TRBD1. V was clipped by 2 bases and J by 4 bases; unmatched bases: 7. Looked up from germline, CDR1 is SGHNT and CDR2 is YYREEE (reference sequence). This CDR3 region has 16 residues. CDR3 DNA sequence: TGTGCCAGCAGCTTTTTCGCAGGGGGCATCACCGGGGAGCTGTTTTTT. Encoded protein: CASSFFAGGITGELFF.

This rearrangement joins TRBV6-1 to TRBJ1-3; 8 bases match TRBD1. The CDR3 sequence is 15 residues long. From germline, CDR1 is MNHNS and CDR2 SASEGT. The V segment lost 3 bases and the J segment 0 bases; nucleotides outside the gene matches: 1. The CDR3, as DNA: TGTGCCAGCAGTGACACAGGGGGCTCTGGAAACACCATATATTTT. Its translation is CASSDTGGSGNTIYF.

This clone was detected once. The J gene is TRBJ2-1, the V gene TRBV11-3, with D unresolved. The germline CDR1 and CDR2 sequences are SGHNT and YENEEA. This CDR3 spans 12 amino acids. The V end lost 4 bases, the J end lost 7 bases, and 8 bases lay between the germline ends. CDR3 protein: CASSSSRNEQFF. CDR3 DNA: TGTGCCAGCAGCTCGTCCAGGAATGAGCAGTTCTTC.

V and J are TRBV12-5 and TRBJ2-1; no firm D call. V lost 0 bases, J lost 9 bases, and 15 bases lay in between. The CDR3 loop spans 15 amino acids. Germline-derived CDR1 and CDR2 are LGHNT and FRNRAP. The DNA for the CDR3 is TGTGCTAGTGGTTTGGTAACTAACGGTAGTCCTGAGCAGTTCTTC. It encodes CASGLVTNGSPEQFF.

This chain joins TRBV18 and TRBJ2-5; TRBD1 aligns across 9 bases. Germline lookup yields CDR1 KGHSH and CDR2 LQKENI. The CDR3 consists of 14 residues. J lost 5 bases, V lost 6 bases, and 7 bases had no gene match. For the CDR3, the DNA is TGTGCCAGCTCGTTCGGACAGGGGACGGAGACCCAGTACTTC. Its translation is CASSFGQGTETQYF.

The rearrangement joins TRBV19 to TRBJ1-1, with 10 bases aligning to TRBD1. Looked up from germline, CDR1 is LNHDA and CDR2 is SQIVND (reference sequence). Trimming cost V 9 bases and J 2 bases; bases outside gene matches: 3. The CDR3 consists of 13 residues. For the CDR3, the DNA is TGTGCCAGCGACAGGGGGCAAAACACTGAAGCTTTCTTT. Amino acids: CASDRGQNTEAFF.

The chain is built from TRBV19 and TRBJ1-1; a possible D gene is TRBD1 (6 bases). Germline CDR1 is LNHDA and CDR2 is SQIVND (reference sequence). There are 14 residues in the CDR3. Trimming shortened V by 5 bases and J by 2 bases, and 12 bases separated the two germline ends. This CDR3 is CASSQGTINTEAFF. CDR3 nucleotides: TGTGCCAGTAGTCAGGGGACAATCAACACTGAAGCTTTCTTT.

The chain links TRBV27 to TRBJ1-1; D is perhaps TRBD1 (5 bases). The CDR3 runs 15 residues. Trimming took 2 bases from V and 0 from J, leaving 10 bases between them. The V gene's germline CDR1 is MNHEY and CDR2 SMNVEV (reference sequence). The CDR3 protein is CASSLASGMNTEAFF. Here the CDR3 DNA reads TGTGCCAGCAGTTTAGCGTCAGGGATGAACACTGAAGCTTTCTTT.

The rearrangement uses TRBV7-2 and TRBJ2-5; 12 bases are shared with TRBD2. The V and J ends lost 5 bases and 4 bases, in that order; junction bases with no gene match: 11. CDR3 length: 17 amino acids. Germline assignment: CDR1 SGHTA and CDR2 FQGNSA. The CDR3 loop is CASSPTIGLAGLETQYF. Written as DNA, the CDR3 is TGTGCCAGCAGCCCCACCATAGGACTAGCGGGATTAGAGACCCAGTACTTC.

The rearrangement joins TRBV7-9 to TRBJ2-2, with D unclear. Germline loops: CDR1 SEHNR, CDR2 FQNEAQ (reference sequence). CDR3 size: 14 residues. Trimming removed 5 bases at V and 1 base at J, with 8 bases between. In DNA form, the CDR3 reads TGTGCCAGCAGCGTCGACTGGAACACCGGGGAGCTGTTTTTT. It codes for CASSVDWNTGELFF. The full variable domain, rest sourced from reference TRBV7-9 and TRBJ2-2, is DTGVSQNPRHKITKRGQNVTFRCDPISEHNRLYWYRQTLGQGPEFLTYFQNEAQLEKSRLLSDRFSAERPKGSFSTLEIQRTEQGDSAMYLCASSVDWNTGELFFGEGSRLTVL.

The chain has TRBV10-3 and TRBJ2-5; TRBD2 aligns across 13 bases. The CDR3 is 13 residues long. The ends lost 9 bases at V and 9 bases at J; junction bases unmatched: 7. CDR1 ENHRY and CDR2 SYGVKD come from the germline V gene. In DNA, the CDR3 is TGTGCCATTAGGACTAGCGGGGGCCCCTCCCAGTACTTC. This sequence encodes CAIRTSGGPSQYF.